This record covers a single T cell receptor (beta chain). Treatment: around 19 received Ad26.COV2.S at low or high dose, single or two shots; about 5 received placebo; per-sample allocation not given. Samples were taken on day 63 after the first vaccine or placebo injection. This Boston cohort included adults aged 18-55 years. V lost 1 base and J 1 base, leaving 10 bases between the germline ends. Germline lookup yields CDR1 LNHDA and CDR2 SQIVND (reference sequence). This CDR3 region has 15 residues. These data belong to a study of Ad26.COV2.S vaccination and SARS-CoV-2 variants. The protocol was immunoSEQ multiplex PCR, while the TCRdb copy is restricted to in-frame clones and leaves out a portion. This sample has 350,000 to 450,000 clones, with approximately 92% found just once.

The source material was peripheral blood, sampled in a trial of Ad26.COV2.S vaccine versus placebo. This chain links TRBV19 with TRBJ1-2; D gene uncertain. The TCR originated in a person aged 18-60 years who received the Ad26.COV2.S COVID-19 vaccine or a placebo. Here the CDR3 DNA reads TGTGCCAGTAGTATAGTTCCGGGGAGTAACTATGGCTACACCTTC. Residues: CASSIVPGSNYGYTF.